This TCR beta chain was captured in a study of CD8 T cells in ankylosing spondylitis. V lost 5 bases, J lost 3 bases, and 9 bases stayed unmatched. The CDR3 consists of 15 residues. In germline, CDR1 is DFQATT, CDR2 SNEGSKA (reference sequence). TCRdb redid the calling of the 5' RACE reads with MiXCR, one entry per CDR3 protein. In the table there are some 290,000 distinct CDR3 sequences, 15% to 25% of which are singletons. Sequencing input: blood, either unsorted or a sorted T cell fraction (not recorded which). This sequence was found in a male donor with ankylosing spondylitis or in good health (not recorded which). V is TRBV20-1 and J is TRBJ2-4, with TRBD2 identical over 8 bases. Written as DNA, the CDR3 is TGCAGTGCTGAGGAGCGGGAGATCGGCAAAAACATTCAGTACTTC. Its translation: CSAEEREIGKNIQYF.